Below are 32 T cell receptor beta chains sequenced from a single sample in a study of control samples from healthy donors and cancer patients. TCRdb's table, derived via immunoSEQ multiplex PCR, lists solely in-frame clones and lacks some. The table shows about 95,000 clones, with about 87% occurring only once. What was sequenced was blood. The receptors originated from a woman aged 70 to 79 in good health.

This clone has a handful of counts. The chain employs TRBV7-2 and TRBJ2-5; D ambiguous. Germline V gene lookup returns CDR1 SGHTA and CDR2 FQGNSA. The germline V and J ends were trimmed by 1 base and 4 bases, with 13 bases remaining between them. This CDR3 is built from 15 residues. The CDR3 protein is CASSLVSRGGETQYF. The DNA for the CDR3 is TGTGCCAGCAGCTTAGTAAGCCGAGGCGGAGAGACCCAGTACTTC.

The V gene is TRBV30, the J gene TRBJ1-5; perhaps TRBD1 as D (5 bases). V was clipped by 1 base and J by 3 bases, with 7 bases between them. The CDR3 runs to 13 residues. Looked up from germline, CDR1 is GTSNPN and CDR2 is SVGIG (reference sequence). The CDR3 DNA reads TGTGCCTGGAGTGGACAGATCAATCAGCCCCAGCATTTT. This encodes CAWSGQINQPQHF. Using reference TRBV30 and TRBJ1-5 for the parts outside the CDR3, the full variable domain is SQTIHQWPATLVQPVGSPLSLECTVEGTSNPNLYWYRQAAGRGLQLLFYSVGIGQISSEVPQNLSASRPQDRQFILSSKKLLLSDSGFYLCAWSGQINQPQHFGDGTRLSIL.

This clone occurred once. The chain carries TRBV12-5 and TRBJ2-1; D call uncertain. The CDR3 has 12 amino acids. Trimming took off 7 bases at V and 4 bases at J, with 8 bases between the two ends. Germline V gene sequence: CDR1 LGHNT, CDR2 FRNRAP. CDR3 sequence: CASEAKYNEQFF. CDR3 sequence (DNA): TGTGCTAGTGAGGCTAAGTACAATGAGCAGTTCTTC.

This clone was found a few times. This sequence joins TRBV6-5 and TRBJ1-2, with TRBD1 as a possible D gene (5 bases). Germline V CDR1 and CDR2: MNHEY, SVGAGI. The CDR3 sequence is 12 residues long. With 6 bases removed from V and 4 bases from J, the gap between germline ends came to 9 bases. CDR3 protein: CASRLGPYGYTF. Here the CDR3 DNA reads TGTGCCAGCAGGTTGGGGCCCTATGGCTACACCTTC.

The rearrangement joins TRBV2 to TRBJ1-3; D gene ambiguous. The germline V gene encodes CDR1 SNHLY and CDR2 FYNNEI. V was clipped by 9 bases and J by 3 bases, with 12 bases between them. The CDR3 has 13 amino acids. CDR3 sequence reads: CARSTPIGNTIYF. The CDR3, as DNA: TGTGCCAGATCGACCCCGATTGGAAACACCATATATTTT.

The V and J genes are TRBV18 and TRBJ2-2; D is undetermined. Looked up from germline, CDR1 is KGHSH and CDR2 is LQKENI. With 3 bases removed from V and 2 bases from J, the gap between germline ends came to 4 bases. This CDR3 has 13 amino acids. CDR3 sequence: CASSPSNTGELFF. CDR3 nucleotide sequence: TGTGCCAGCTCACCGAGTAACACCGGGGAGCTGTTTTTT.

This clone appeared a single time. The chain uses TRBV6-1 and TRBJ1-2; the D gene is possibly TRBD1 (5 bases). This CDR3 is built from 17 residues. Germline V gives CDR1 MNHNS, CDR2 SASEGT. Trimming left V 0 bases short and J 6 bases short, with 20 bases between. CDR3 region: CASSEANRRGWADGYTF. Here the CDR3 DNA reads TGTGCCAGCAGTGAAGCGAATAGGAGGGGATGGGCGGATGGCTACACCTTC.

The rearrangement links TRBV9 to TRBJ2-3; 8 bases fit TRBD2. CDR1 and CDR2 from the germline V gene are SGDLS and YYNGEE. V dropped 3 bases and J dropped 0; count of bases not matched to a gene: 0. The CDR3 length is 14 residues. CDR3 in DNA: TGTGCCAGCAGCGAGCGGGGGAGCACAGATACGCAGTATTTT. Protein sequence: CASSERGSTDTQYF.

This rearrangement joins TRBV21-1 to TRBJ1-1; the table calls TRBD1, which could not be checked here. TRBV21-1 is an annotated pseudogene. The CDR3 is made up of 17 amino acids. The CDR3 protein is CASSYCRRGPLNTEAFF. CDR3 sequence (DNA): TGTGCCAGCAGCTACTGCCGGAGGGGGCCCTTGAACACTGAAGCTTTCTTT.

The chain joins TRBV14 to TRBJ2-3; 7 bases are a match to TRBD1. The V gene end was trimmed by 4 bases and the J gene end by 7 bases; junction bases not matched to a gene: 17. This CDR3 spans 17 amino acids. Per germline, CDR1 SGHDN and CDR2 FVKESK. This CDR3 reads CASSPEQGFRGSHTQYF. The DNA of the CDR3 is TGTGCCAGCAGCCCAGAACAAGGTTTCAGGGGGTCGCATACGCAGTATTTT.

V is TRBV2 and J is TRBJ2-1, with TRBD1 as a possible D gene (5 bases). The germline V and J ends were trimmed by 4 bases and 5 bases, with 15 bases remaining between them. The CDR3 loop spans 15 amino acids. CDR1 and CDR2 (germline): SNHLY, FYNNEI. The CDR3, as DNA: TGTGCCAGCAGTGGGGGCCAGCCGTTCGACAATGAGCAGTTCTTC. Its translation is CASSGGQPFDNEQFF.

This chain uses TRBV2 with TRBJ1-4, with D maybe TRBD1 (6 bases). Per germline, CDR1 SNHLY and CDR2 FYNNEI. V lost 4 bases to trimming and J lost 4 bases, with 10 bases between them. The CDR3 is 14 amino acids. As DNA, the CDR3 is TGTGCCAGCAGTGGGGACACGGATAATGAAAAACTGTTTTTT. This codes for CASSGDTDNEKLFF.

The chain is built from TRBV19 and TRBJ2-7, with 11 bases fitting TRBD2. V was clipped by 2 bases and J by 3 bases; unmatched bases: 3. Germline V gene sequence: CDR1 LNHDA, CDR2 SQIVND (reference sequence). The CDR3 loop spans 15 amino acids. The CDR3 DNA follows: TGTGCCAGTAGTATACTAGCGGGAGGACTCTACGAGCAGTACTTC. Translating gives CASSILAGGLYEQYF. Looking up the rest from reference TRBV19 and TRBJ2-7 gives the full variable domain: DGGITQSPKYLFRKEGQNVTLSCEQNLNHDAMYWYRQDPGQGLRLIYYSQIVNDFQKGDIAEGYSVSREKKESFPLTVTSAQKNPTAFYLCASSILAGGLYEQYFGPGTRLTVT.

J is TRBJ2-2 and V is TRBV5-4; 9 bases are a match to TRBD1. With 5 bases clipped from V and 1 base from J, the junction kept 6 bases outside the gene matches. This CDR3 comprises 16 residues. Germline V gene sequence: CDR1 SGHNT, CDR2 YYREEE (reference sequence). CDR3 residues: CASRTGTGRNTGELFF. As DNA, the CDR3 is TGTGCCAGCAGGACCGGGACAGGGAGGAACACCGGGGAGCTGTTTTTT.

With respect to this clone: The same CDR3 can be traced to other DNA sequences in this sample. The V gene is TRBV7-2, the J gene TRBJ2-7; D gene unclear. The germline V gene encodes CDR1 SGHTA and CDR2 FQGNSA. Trimming pared 5 bases from V and 4 bases from J, leaving 6 bases between. The CDR3 consists of 11 residues. CDR3 DNA: TGTGCCAGCAGCCCCGCTTACGAGCAGTACTTC. Its translation is CASSPAYEQYF.

This chain links TRBV6-6 with TRBJ1-5, with D tentatively TRBD1 (6 bases). This CDR3 has 12 residues. V lost 5 bases, J lost 6 bases, and 8 bases lay in between. In germline, CDR1 is MNHNY, CDR2 SVGAGI (reference sequence). The CDR3 region is CASSGGAQPQHF. Here the CDR3 DNA reads TGTGCCAGCAGTGGGGGGGCTCAGCCCCAGCATTTT.

This clone turned up a few times. This sequence joins TRBV9 and TRBJ1-2, with 7 positions matching TRBD1. With 1 base clipped from V and 4 bases from J, the junction kept 10 bases outside the gene matches. The CDR3 loop spans 16 amino acids. CDR1 SGDLS and CDR2 YYNGEE come from the germline V gene. The CDR3 nucleotides are TGTGCCAGCAGCGTATTCGACAGGGTCGGGGCCTATGGCTACACCTTC. This translates into CASSVFDRVGAYGYTF.

The chain employs TRBV9 and TRBJ2-1, with 7 bases lining up with TRBD2. The CDR3 totals 16 residues. V lost 0 bases and J lost 6; bases outside the gene matches: 9. Germline CDR1 is SGDLS and CDR2 is YYNGEE. In nucleotides, the CDR3 is TGTGCCAGCAGCGTAGCTACGGGGGGACTTTCCAATGAGCAGTTCTTC. Translated: CASSVATGGLSNEQFF.

V is TRBV18 and J is TRBJ1-1; D gene unclear. With 1 base removed from V and 6 bases from J, the gap between germline ends came to 21 bases. Germline V CDR1 and CDR2: KGHSH, LQKENI. CDR3 length: 17 amino acids. For the CDR3, the DNA is TGTGCCAGCTCACCACTTCCTGCGGCAGCGGGGAGCCCTGAAGCTTTCTTT. Translated, it gives CASSPLPAAAGSPEAFF.

V gene TRBV7-9 combines with J gene TRBJ1-1; D ambiguous. V was shortened by 4 bases and J by 3 bases, with 9 bases between the two germline ends. The CDR3 has 13 amino acids. CDR1 and CDR2 from the germline V gene are SEHNR and FQNEAQ (reference sequence). CDR3 nucleotides: TGTGCCAGCAGCTCCGGTGGGTACACTGAAGCTTTCTTT. It specifies CASSSGGYTEAFF.

The chain carries TRBV6-1 and TRBJ2-7; D is uncertain. The ends were cut back, 1 base at V and 0 bases at J, with 16 bases in the middle. The germline gives CDR1 MNHNS, CDR2 SASEGT. The CDR3 runs 17 residues. CDR3 nucleotides: TGTGCCAGCAGTGAAGTTTTAACGGGCGTAGACTCCTACGAGCAGTACTTC. Amino acid sequence: CASSEVLTGVDSYEQYF.

The V gene is TRBV11-2, the J gene TRBJ1-2, with a possible D match to TRBD1 (6 bases). The CDR3 has 13 amino acids. Germline CDR1 is SGHAT and CDR2 is FQNNGV. Trimming cost V 3 bases and J 6 bases, with 11 bases left between them. The CDR3 DNA is TGTGCCAGCAGCTTGGGGGGCCGAAATGGCTACACCTTC. This translates into CASSLGGRNGYTF.

A single count supports this clone. The chain employs TRBV29-1 and TRBJ2-1; TRBD1 might be the D (5 bases). The CDR3 is 16 residues long. Trimming left V 5 bases short and J 2 bases short, with 19 bases between. The germline gives CDR1 SQVTM, CDR2 ANQGSEA. The CDR3 loop reads CSVLALRQGTYNEQFF. As DNA, the CDR3 is TGCAGCGTTCTCGCGTTGCGGCAGGGCACCTACAATGAGCAGTTCTTC.

The chain joins TRBV27 to TRBJ2-1; D gene uncertain. The CDR3 contains 13 residues. Trimming shortened V by 3 bases and J by 0 bases, and 3 bases separated the two germline ends. Germline V gene lookup returns CDR1 MNHEY and CDR2 SMNVEV (reference sequence). The CDR3 spells CASSFDSYNEQFF. The CDR3 nucleotides are TGTGCCAGCAGTTTTGACTCCTACAATGAGCAGTTCTTC.

This clone was counted a few times. V gene TRBV6-5 combines with J gene TRBJ2-7, with 10 bases matching TRBD2. CDR1 is MNHEY and CDR2 is SVGAGI in the germline V gene. This CDR3 is built from 15 residues. V was clipped by 0 bases and J by 2 bases; unmatched bases: 1. CDR3 nucleotides: TGTGCCAGCAGTTACTCTCTAGCGGGAGCCTACGAGCAGTACTTC. This translates into CASSYSLAGAYEQYF.

This chain links TRBV6-5 with TRBJ1-2; D is uncertain. CDR3 length: 10 residues. CDR1 and CDR2 from the germline V gene are MNHEY and SVGAGI. V gave up 8 bases and J gave up 7 bases, with 8 bases separating them. The CDR3 protein is CASRGGGYTF. Here the CDR3 DNA reads TGTGCCAGCCGCGGAGGTGGCTACACCTTC.

The DNA of the CDR3 is TGTGCCAGCAGCTTGGACGTAAACTATGGCTACACCTTC. Translated, it gives CASSLDVNYGYTF. V is TRBV5-5 and J is TRBJ1-2; D remains ambiguous. Germline CDR1 and CDR2: SGHKS and YYEKEE (reference sequence). There are 13 residues in the CDR3. With 0 bases removed from V and 2 bases from J, the gap between germline ends came to 5 bases.

This sequence joins TRBV15 and TRBJ1-1, with a possible D match to TRBD1 (5 bases). Trimming shortened V by 1 base and J by 3 bases, and 6 bases separated the two germline ends. CDR3 size: 13 residues. Germline values: CDR1 LNHNV, CDR2 YYDKDF (reference sequence). CDR3 protein: CATSRGDDTEAFF. The CDR3 DNA reads as TGTGCCACCAGCAGAGGGGACGACACTGAAGCTTTCTTT.

The chain uses TRBV10-3 and TRBJ2-2; tentative D call: TRBD2 (5 bases). CDR3 length: 13 amino acids. V was cut by 4 bases and J by 5 bases, with 8 bases left in between. Per germline, CDR1 ENHRY and CDR2 SYGVKD. In DNA form, the CDR3 reads TGTGCCATCAGTGTAGCGATTACCGGGGAGCTGTTTTTT. Translating it yields CAISVAITGELFF.

V and J are TRBV9 and TRBJ1-1; 10 nucleotides align to TRBD1. CDR3 length: 15 amino acids. Germline CDR1 is SGDLS and CDR2 is YYNGEE. Losses at the gene ends were 3 bases for V and 5 bases for J; bases not matched to a gene: 7. The CDR3 reads CASSEGGQGFTEAFF. The CDR3 nucleotides read TGTGCCAGCAGCGAGGGGGGACAGGGGTTTACTGAAGCTTTCTTT.

The chain has TRBV6-5 and TRBJ2-2; D gene ambiguous. Germline assignment: CDR1 MNHEY and CDR2 SVGAGI. The ends were cut back, 5 bases at V and 6 bases at J, with 10 bases in the middle. The CDR3 has 13 amino acids. CDR3 region: CASSPMAAGELFF. The CDR3 nucleotides read TGTGCCAGCAGTCCGATGGCTGCCGGGGAGCTGTTTTTT.

The chain combines TRBV28 with TRBJ1-1; 7 bases are shared with TRBD1. V dropped 8 bases and J dropped 1; count of bases not matched to a gene: 7. CDR3 length: 14 residues. Germline loops: CDR1 MDHEN, CDR2 SYDVKM. This chain's CDR3 is CASLGGSKNTEAFF. CDR3 nucleotides: TGTGCCAGCCTAGGGGGCAGTAAGAACACTGAAGCTTTCTTT. The full variable domain, rest sourced from reference TRBV28 and TRBJ1-1, is DVKVTQSSRYLVKRTGEKVFLECVQDMDHENMFWYRQDPGLGLRLIYFSYDVKMKEKGDIPEGYSVSREKKERFSLILESASTNQTSMYLCASLGGSKNTEAFFGQGTRLTVV.